This is a list of T cell receptor beta chains from one sample in a study of blood T cell repertoires in COVID-19. The table came from immunoSEQ multiplex PCR; TCRdb's copy has only in-frame clones and leaves some out. The repertoire has 90,000 to 150,000 clones, 70% to 80% of them found once; the top ten carry about 2.7%. Sequencing was carried out using peripheral blood. The receptor set was obtained from a man aged 45-60 years with acute or convalescent COVID-19. Both conserved end residues are part of each CDR3. Fields, in order: J gene, clone size, V gene, CDR3 length, D gene, CDR3 protein, CDR3 DNA. The D gene is left open where the match is weak. Expanded clones get a size class; other rows say once, few or many, or leave the size out.

>TRBJ1-2|.|TRBV4-2|15|TRBD1
CASSLGQGGADGYTF
TGTGCCAGCAGCCTGGGACAGGGTGGGGCAGATGGCTACACCTTC
>TRBJ2-6|once|TRBV5-5|15|.
CASSSSPSGANVLTF
TGTGCCAGCAGCTCTTCCCCCTCTGGGGCCAACGTCCTGACTTTC
>TRBJ2-5|.|TRBV9|16|TRBD2
CASSVATSGGRETQYF
TGTGCCAGCAGCGTAGCTACTAGCGGGGGGCGGGAGACCCAGTACTTC
>TRBJ2-2|few|TRBV2|14|.
CASRAGFLTGELFF
TGTGCCAGCAGGGCAGGGTTTCTCACCGGGGAGCTGTTTTTT
>TRBJ2-7|.|TRBV10-3|15|TRBD2
CAISESRTSNHEQYF
TGTGCCATCAGTGAGTCAAGGACTAGCAACCACGAGCAGTACTTC
>TRBJ2-6|once|TRBV5-1|16|TRBD1
CASWTGGHSGANVLTF
TGCGCCAGCTGGACAGGGGGGCACTCTGGGGCCAACGTCCTGACTTTC
>TRBJ1-1|.|TRBV19|14|.
CASSFTQGNTEAFF
TGTGCCAGTAGTTTCACCCAGGGGAACACTGAAGCTTTCTTT
>TRBJ1-5|once|TRBV7-9|13|.
CASSFGGDQPQHF
TGTGCCAGCAGCTTTGGCGGAGATCAGCCCCAGCATTTT
>TRBJ2-4|.|TRBV5-1|16|.
CASSDPSYLAKNIQYF
TGCGCCAGCAGCGACCCTAGTTATCTAGCCAAAAACATTCAGTACTTC
>TRBJ1-4|.|TRBV11-2|18|.
CASSLALGSSATNEKLFF
TGTGCCAGCAGCTTAGCCCTCGGGTCCTCCGCAACTAATGAAAAACTGTTTTTT
>TRBJ2-3|.|TRBV3-1/TRBV3-2|16|TRBD1
CASSQEQGLGTDTQYF
TGTGCCAGCAGCCAAGAACAGGGGTTAGGTACAGATACGCAGTATTTT
>TRBJ1-1|.|TRBV2|15|.
CASSEHVRLNTEAFF
TGTGCCAGCAGTGAGCATGTCAGATTGAACACTGAAGCTTTCTTT
>TRBJ2-2|.|TRBV24-1|15|.
CATSDVQGNTGELFF
TGTGCCACCAGTGATGTACAGGGTAACACCGGGGAGCTGTTTTTT
>TRBJ2-7|once|TRBV5-8|17|TRBD2
CASSPKREAGTRYEQYF
TGTGCCAGCAGCCCCAAGCGGGAAGCAGGCACTAGATACGAGCAGTACTTC
>TRBJ2-2|.|TRBV5-6|15|.
CASSFKTTGTGELFF
TGTGCCAGCAGCTTTAAGACTACGGGCACCGGGGAGCTGTTTTTT
>TRBJ1-2|.|TRBV6-6|14|.
CASSDRGTALGYTF
TGTGCCAGCAGTGACCGGGGGACGGCCCTAGGCTACACCTTC
>TRBJ1-6|.|TRBV29-1|17|TRBD1
CSTWTGEVRSYNSPLHF
TGCAGCACCTGGACAGGGGAGGTTCGCTCCTATAATTCACCCCTCCACTTT
>TRBJ1-1|.|TRBV3-1/TRBV3-2|12|TRBD1
CASSQGQGEAFF
TGTGCCAGCAGCCAAGGACAGGGTGAAGCTTTCTTT
>TRBJ1-3|.|TRBV28|15|TRBD1
CASSSPTGGGNTIYF
TGTGCCAGCAGTTCCCCCACAGGGGGCGGAAACACCATATATTTT
>TRBJ2-3|.|TRBV6-2/TRBV6-3|15|TRBD2
CASSRAGGITDTQYF
TGTGCCAGCAGCCGGGCGGGAGGAATCACAGATACGCAGTATTTT
>TRBJ1-1|once|TRBV10-3|16|TRBD1
CAISSSPGQRNTEAFF
TGTGCCATCAGCTCCTCTCCGGGACAGAGGAACACTGAAGCTTTCTTT
>TRBJ1-1|.|TRBV27|14|TRBD1
CASSLLGGGTEAFF
TGTGCCAGCAGTTTGCTAGGGGGCGGGACTGAAGCTTTCTTT
>TRBJ2-7|.|TRBV6-1|15|TRBD1
CASSEAVTGVYEQYF
TGTGCCAGCAGTGAAGCGGTGACAGGGGTCTACGAGCAGTACTTC